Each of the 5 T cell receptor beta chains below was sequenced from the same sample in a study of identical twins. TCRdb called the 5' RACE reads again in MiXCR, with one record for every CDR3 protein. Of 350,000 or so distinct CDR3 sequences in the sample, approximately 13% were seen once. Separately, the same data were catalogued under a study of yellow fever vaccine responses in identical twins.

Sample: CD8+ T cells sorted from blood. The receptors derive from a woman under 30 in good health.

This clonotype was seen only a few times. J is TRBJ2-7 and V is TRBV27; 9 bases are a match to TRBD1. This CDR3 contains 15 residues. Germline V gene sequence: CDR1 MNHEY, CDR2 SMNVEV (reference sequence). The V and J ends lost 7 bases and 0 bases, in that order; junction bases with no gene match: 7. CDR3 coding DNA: TGTGCCAGCATGGTGGGACAGGGATTCTCCTACGAGCAGTACTTC. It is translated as CASMVGQGFSYEQYF.

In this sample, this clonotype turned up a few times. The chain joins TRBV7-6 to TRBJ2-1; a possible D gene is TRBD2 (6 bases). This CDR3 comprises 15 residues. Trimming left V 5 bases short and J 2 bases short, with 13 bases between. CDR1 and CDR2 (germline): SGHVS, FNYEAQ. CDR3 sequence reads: CASSLRRDPYNEQFF. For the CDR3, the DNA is TGTGCCAGCAGCCTCCGGAGGGATCCCTACAATGAGCAGTTCTTC.

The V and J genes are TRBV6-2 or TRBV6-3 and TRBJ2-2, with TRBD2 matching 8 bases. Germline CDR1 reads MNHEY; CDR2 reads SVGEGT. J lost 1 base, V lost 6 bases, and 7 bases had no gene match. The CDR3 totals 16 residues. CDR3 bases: TGTGCCAGCAGCGGATGGACTAGCTTGAACACCGGGGAGCTGTTTTTT. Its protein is CASSGWTSLNTGELFF.

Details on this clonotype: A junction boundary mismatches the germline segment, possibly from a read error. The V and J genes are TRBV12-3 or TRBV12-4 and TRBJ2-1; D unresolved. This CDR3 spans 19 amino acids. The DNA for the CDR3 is TGTACCAGCAGTTTACCGAGGAATGTGTCAAGACTGGACTACAATGAGCAGTTCTTC. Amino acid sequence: CTSSLPRNVSRLDYNEQFF.

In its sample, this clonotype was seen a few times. The CDR3 protein is CASSPRIAGSYEQYF. In DNA, the CDR3 is TGCGCCAGCAGCCCCCGAATAGCGGGATCCTACGAGCAGTACTTC. The chain combines TRBV4-1 with TRBJ2-7, with TRBD2 identical over 8 bases. CDR1 MGHRA and CDR2 YSYEKL come from the germline V gene. The J segment lost 1 base and the V segment lost 4 bases, leaving 6 bases of the junction unmatched. The CDR3 runs to 15 residues.